Reported below is one T cell receptor (beta chain). The protocol was immunoSEQ multiplex PCR, while the TCRdb copy is restricted to in-frame clones and leaves out a portion. The sample gives over 300,000 clones, around 86% of which show up once; roughly 10% is in the top ten. Trimming removed 6 bases at V and 0 bases at J, with 14 bases between. The germline CDR1 and CDR2 sequences are ENHRY and SYGVKD. The CDR3 loop spans 15 amino acids. The sample originates from a study of blood T cell repertoires in COVID-19. The sequenced sample consisted of PBMCs or T cells enriched from blood (not recorded which). This rearrangement joins TRBV10-3 to TRBJ1-1, with D perhaps TRBD1 (6 bases). The sequence derives from a woman between 18 and 29 years old who had recovered from COVID-19. The CDR3 is CAISGTPSLNTEAFF. CDR3 nucleotide sequence: TGTGCCATCAGCGGGACACCTAGTCTGAACACTGAAGCTTTCTTT.